What follows are 8 T cell receptor beta chains derived from one specimen sequenced in a study of regulatory T cells in long-lasting Graves disease. Specified time point: newly diagnosed GD, antithyroid drugs for less than 3 months. PBMCs were the source of the RNA used for TCR sequencing. TCR beta libraries were built with iRepertoire HTBI primers and Arm-PCR of CDR3 regions. Via MiXCR, TCRdb re-called the multiplex PCR reads, giving one row per CDR3 protein. Of more than 450,000 distinct CDR3 sequences in the sample, around 15% were seen once. These data also formed part of another study, on T cells in Graves' hyperthyroidism and ophthalmopathy.

Source: peripheral blood mononuclear cells (PBMCs), taken at new diagnosis, from a patient treated with antithyroid drugs. The origin of the receptors is a man aged 40-49 years with Graves disease.

This clonotype was detected ten times or more. This sequence joins TRBV28 and TRBJ2-1; D unclear. Between the trimmed V and J ends, which lost 2 bases and 9 bases, there was a span of 5 bases. The CDR3 has 11 amino acids. Germline loops: CDR1 MDHEN, CDR2 SYDVKM. The CDR3 region has the DNA TGTGCCAGCAGTTTAACGTTTGAGCAGTTCTTC. Translation gives CASSLTFEQFF.

This clonotype has a count of ten or more. The chain joins TRBV5-1 to TRBJ2-7, with D perhaps TRBD1 or TRBD2 (6 bases each). Germline lookup yields CDR1 SGHRS and CDR2 YFSETQ. V lost 0 bases and J 6 bases, leaving 13 bases between the germline ends. The CDR3 runs 14 residues. CDR3 residues: CASSLVWGAGEQYF. The CDR3 DNA follows: TGCGCCAGCAGCTTGGTTTGGGGGGCTGGCGAGCAGTACTTC.

This clonotype was observed many times. The rearrangement links TRBV30 to TRBJ2-1; 8 nucleotides agree with TRBD2. From germline, CDR1 is GTSNPN and CDR2 SVGIG (reference sequence). V lost 5 bases to trimming and J lost 10 bases; unmatched junction nucleotides: 10. The CDR3 is made up of 13 amino acids. The CDR3 coding sequence is TGTGCCTGGCTGGCGGGAGGCCAAGGGGAGCAGTTCTTC. Translated, it gives CAWLAGGQGEQFF.

This clonotype occurred many times. The V gene is TRBV2, the J gene TRBJ1-5, with unresolved D. The CDR3 runs 14 residues. With 7 bases removed from V and 0 bases from J, the gap between germline ends came to 10 bases. The germline gives CDR1 SNHLY, CDR2 FYNNEI. This chain's CDR3 is CASTRRDSNQPQHF. As DNA, the CDR3 is TGTGCCAGCACCAGACGGGATAGCAATCAGCCCCAGCATTTT. Full variable domain (rest looked up from reference TRBV2 and TRBJ1-5): EPEVTQTPSHQVTQMGQEVILRCVPISNHLYFYWYRQILGQKVEFLVSFYNNEISEKSEIFDDQFSVERPDGSNFTLKIRSTKLEDSAMYFCASTRRDSNQPQHFGDGTRLSIL.

This clonotype showed up many times. This chain joins TRBV18 and TRBJ2-5, with 13 bases that match TRBD2. V shed 5 bases and J 5 bases; nucleotides not matched to a gene: 8. The CDR3 consists of 16 residues. Germline loops: CDR1 KGHSH, CDR2 LQKENI. DNA of the CDR3: TGTGCCAGCTCAAAATCGGGACTAGCGGGATTGGAGACCCAGTACTTC. This gives the protein CASSKSGLAGLETQYF.

In regard to this clonotype: This may be a read error, as it is one base from a much larger clone. The chain couples TRBV3-1 to TRBJ2-3; 7 bases match TRBD2. Germline V gene lookup returns CDR1 LGHDT and CDR2 YNNKEL (reference sequence). The CDR3 covers 15 residues. CDR3 residues: CANSRRSGVTDTQYF. For the CDR3, the DNA is TGTGCCAACAGCCGAAGGAGCGGGGTCACAGATACGCAGTATTTT.

The table lists this clonotype with many counts. V gene TRBV10-3 combines with J gene TRBJ2-3; 8 bases are a match to TRBD1. The germline V gene has CDR1 ENHRY and CDR2 SYGVKD. CDR3 length equals 14 residues. V gave up 9 bases and J gave up 0 bases; unmatched junction bases: 5. CDR3 sequence: CAIQTGDSTDTQYF. CDR3 DNA: TGTGCCATACAGACAGGGGACAGCACAGATACGCAGTATTTT.

This clonotype has ten or more counts. The V and J genes are TRBV20-1 and TRBJ1-5; D may be TRBD1 (5 bases). V was trimmed by 0 bases and J by 6 bases, leaving 15 bases between them. The CDR3 consists of 15 residues. The germline V gene encodes CDR1 DFQATT and CDR2 SNEGSKA (reference sequence). The CDR3 spells CSARDIGAGSQPQHF. The CDR3 DNA sequence: TGCAGTGCTAGAGATATCGGGGCGGGAAGTCAGCCCCAGCATTTT.